This T cell receptor (beta chain) was observed in a study of blood T cell repertoires in COVID-19. In the study overall: T cells, B-cell-depleted T cells, or PBMCs supplied cDNA or gDNA.

Per the study methods: Amplifying reference gene primers gave estimates of nucleated cell counts. The method was immunoSEQ multiplex PCR; TCRdb's version includes in-frame clones alone and lacks a portion of them. V and J calls and clone size come straight from that table; D and trimming were deduced from the DNA. Of approximately 260,000 clones detected, around 87% appear once; the ten largest clones hold over 6%. This CDR3 has 14 residues. V was clipped by 6 bases and J by 5 bases, with 14 bases between them. CDR1 and CDR2 (germline): LNHDA, SQIVND (reference sequence). The TCR comes from a woman under 40 with acute COVID-19. What was sequenced was PBMCs or T cells enriched from blood (not recorded which). The chain has TRBV19 and TRBJ2-1; tentatively, D is TRBD1 (5 bases). The CDR3 region has the DNA TGTGCCAGTAGACAGGTCGAAGTTAACAATGAGCAGTTCTTC. Its translation: CASRQVEVNNEQFF.